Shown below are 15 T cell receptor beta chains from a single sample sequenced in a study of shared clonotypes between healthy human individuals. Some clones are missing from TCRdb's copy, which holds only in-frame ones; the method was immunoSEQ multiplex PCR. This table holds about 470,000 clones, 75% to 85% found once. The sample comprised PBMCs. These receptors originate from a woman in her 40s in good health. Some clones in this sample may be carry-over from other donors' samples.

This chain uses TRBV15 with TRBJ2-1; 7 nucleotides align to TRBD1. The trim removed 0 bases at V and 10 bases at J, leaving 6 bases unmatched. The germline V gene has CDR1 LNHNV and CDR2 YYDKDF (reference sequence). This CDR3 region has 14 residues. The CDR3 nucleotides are TGTGCCACCAGCAGAGATACTACAGGGGTCGAGCAGTTCTTC. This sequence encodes CATSRDTTGVEQFF.

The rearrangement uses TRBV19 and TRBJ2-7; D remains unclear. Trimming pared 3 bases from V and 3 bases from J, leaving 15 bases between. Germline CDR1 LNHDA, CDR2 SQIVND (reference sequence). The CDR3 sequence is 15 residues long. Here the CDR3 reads CASSMDGYSNYEQYF. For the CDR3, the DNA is TGTGCCAGTAGTATGGACGGGTATTCAAACTACGAGCAGTACTTC.

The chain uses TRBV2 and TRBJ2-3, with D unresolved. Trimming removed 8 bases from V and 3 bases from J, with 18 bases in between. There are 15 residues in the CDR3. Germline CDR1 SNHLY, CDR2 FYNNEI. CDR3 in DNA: TGTGCCAGCGGCAGTGGACCAGGTAGTACAGATACGCAGTATTTT. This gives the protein CASGSGPGSTDTQYF. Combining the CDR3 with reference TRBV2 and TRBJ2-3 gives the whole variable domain EPEVTQTPSHQVTQMGQEVILRCVPISNHLYFYWYRQILGQKVEFLVSFYNNEISEKSEIFDDQFSVERPDGSNFTLKIRSTKLEDSAMYFCASGSGPGSTDTQYFGPGTRLTVL.

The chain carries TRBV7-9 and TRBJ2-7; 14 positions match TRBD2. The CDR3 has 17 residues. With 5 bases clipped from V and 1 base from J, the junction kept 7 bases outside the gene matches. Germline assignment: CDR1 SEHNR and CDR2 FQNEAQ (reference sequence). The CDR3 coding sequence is TGTGCCAGCAGCCCATGGACTAGCGGGAGGAATTCCTACGAGCAGTACTTC. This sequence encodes CASSPWTSGRNSYEQYF.

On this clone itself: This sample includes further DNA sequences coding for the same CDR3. Here the CDR3 DNA reads TGTGCCTGGAGTGCCCTCAGGGAGACCCAGTACTTC. This sequence encodes CAWSALRETQYF. The chain has TRBV30 and TRBJ2-5, with no clear D. Germline values: CDR1 GTSNPN, CDR2 SVGIG (reference sequence). The CDR3 runs 12 residues. Trimming left V 1 base short and J 5 bases short, with 8 bases between.

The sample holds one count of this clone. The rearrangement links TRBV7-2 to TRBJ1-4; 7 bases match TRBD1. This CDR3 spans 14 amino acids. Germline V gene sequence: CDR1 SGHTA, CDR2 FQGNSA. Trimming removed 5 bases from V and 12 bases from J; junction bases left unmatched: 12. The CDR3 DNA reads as TGTGCCAGCAGCCAAAACGGACAGGTTCGGGAACTGTTTTTT. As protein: CASSQNGQVRELFF.

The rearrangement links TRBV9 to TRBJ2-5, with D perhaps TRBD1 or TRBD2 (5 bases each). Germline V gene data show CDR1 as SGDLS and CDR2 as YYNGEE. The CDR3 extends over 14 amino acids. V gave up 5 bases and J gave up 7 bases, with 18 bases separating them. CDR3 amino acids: CASRGTDTGGTQYF. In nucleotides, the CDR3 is TGTGCCAGCAGGGGGACGGACACCGGTGGGACCCAGTACTTC.

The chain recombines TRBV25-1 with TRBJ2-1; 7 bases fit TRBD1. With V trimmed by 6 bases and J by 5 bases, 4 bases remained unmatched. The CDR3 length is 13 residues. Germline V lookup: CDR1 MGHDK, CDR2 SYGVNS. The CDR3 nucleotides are TGTGCCAGCAGCCCCACAGGGGACAATGAGCAGTTCTTC. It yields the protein CASSPTGDNEQFF.

The CDR3 is CSVEDRREGYTF. CDR3 DNA: TGCAGCGTTGAAGATAGAAGGGAAGGCTACACCTTC. V is TRBV29-1 and J is TRBJ1-2; D remains unclear. CDR1 and CDR2 (germline): SQVTM, ANQGSEA. This CDR3 spans 12 amino acids. The V end lost 0 bases, the J end lost 8 bases, and 10 bases lay between the germline ends. Full variable domain (remainder filled in from reference TRBV29-1 and TRBJ1-2): SAVISQKPSRDICQRGTSLTIQCQVDSQVTMMFWYRQQPGQSLTLIATANQGSEATYESGFVIDKFPISRPNLTFSTLTVSNMSPEDSSIYLCSVEDRREGYTFGSGTRLTVV.

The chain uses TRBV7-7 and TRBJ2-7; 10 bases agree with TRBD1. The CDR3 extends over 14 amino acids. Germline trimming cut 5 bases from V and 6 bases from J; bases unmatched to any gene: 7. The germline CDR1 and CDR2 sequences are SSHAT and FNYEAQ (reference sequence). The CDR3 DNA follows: TGTGCCAGCAGCCCGCGGACAGGGGGGGGCGAGCAGTACTTC. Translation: CASSPRTGGGEQYF.

This chain's CDR3 is CAISESRAGNQPQHF. The CDR3 DNA sequence: TGTGCCATCAGTGAGTCAAGGGCGGGCAATCAGCCCCAGCATTTT. This chain connects TRBV10-3 to TRBJ1-5; D gene unclear. Germline assignment: CDR1 ENHRY and CDR2 SYGVKD. The V end lost 0 bases, the J end lost 2 bases, and 8 bases lay between the germline ends. The CDR3 length is 15 residues.

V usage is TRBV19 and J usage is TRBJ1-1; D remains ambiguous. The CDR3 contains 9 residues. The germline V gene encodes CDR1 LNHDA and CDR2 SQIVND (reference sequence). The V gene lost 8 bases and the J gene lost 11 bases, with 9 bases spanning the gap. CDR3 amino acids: CASGDSAFF. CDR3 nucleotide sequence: TGTGCCAGTGGAGATAGTGCTTTCTTT. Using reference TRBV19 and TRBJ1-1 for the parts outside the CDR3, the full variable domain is DGGITQSPKYLFRKEGQNVTLSCEQNLNHDAMYWYRQDPGQGLRLIYYSQIVNDFQKGDIAEGYSVSREKKESFPLTVTSAQKNPTAFYLCASGDSAFFGQGTRLTVV.

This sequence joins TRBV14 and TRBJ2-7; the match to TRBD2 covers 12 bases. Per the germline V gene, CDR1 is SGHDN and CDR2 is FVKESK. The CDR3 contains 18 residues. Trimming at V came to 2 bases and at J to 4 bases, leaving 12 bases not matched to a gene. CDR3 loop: CASSQLRLAGDQSYEQYF. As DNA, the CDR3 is TGTGCCAGCAGCCAATTAAGACTAGCGGGAGACCAAAGTTACGAGCAGTACTTC.

The CDR3 DNA reads TGTGCCAGCAGCTTGGGGGGAGAAAAGGGAGGGCCGAGCACCGGGGAGCTGTTTTTT. Residues: CASSLGGEKGGPSTGELFF. The chain couples TRBV11-1 to TRBJ2-2, with 7 positions matching TRBD2. The CDR3 runs to 19 residues. Germline V gene lookup returns CDR1 SGHAT and CDR2 FQDESV (reference sequence). The J segment lost 4 bases and the V segment lost 3 bases, leaving 17 bases of the junction unmatched.

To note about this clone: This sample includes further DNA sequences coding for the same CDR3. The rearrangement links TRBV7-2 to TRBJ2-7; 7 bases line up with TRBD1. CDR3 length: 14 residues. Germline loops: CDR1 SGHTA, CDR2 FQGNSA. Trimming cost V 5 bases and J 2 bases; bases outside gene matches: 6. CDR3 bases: TGTGCCAGCAGCCTCCGACAGGGACCCTACGAGCAGTACTTC. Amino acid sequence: CASSLRQGPYEQYF. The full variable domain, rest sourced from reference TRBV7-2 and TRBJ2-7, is GAGVSQSPSNKVTEKGKDVELRCDPISGHTALYWYRQSLGQGLEFLIYFQGNSAPDKSGLPSDRFSAERTGGSVSTLTIQRTQQEDSAVYLCASSLRQGPYEQYFGPGTRLTVT.